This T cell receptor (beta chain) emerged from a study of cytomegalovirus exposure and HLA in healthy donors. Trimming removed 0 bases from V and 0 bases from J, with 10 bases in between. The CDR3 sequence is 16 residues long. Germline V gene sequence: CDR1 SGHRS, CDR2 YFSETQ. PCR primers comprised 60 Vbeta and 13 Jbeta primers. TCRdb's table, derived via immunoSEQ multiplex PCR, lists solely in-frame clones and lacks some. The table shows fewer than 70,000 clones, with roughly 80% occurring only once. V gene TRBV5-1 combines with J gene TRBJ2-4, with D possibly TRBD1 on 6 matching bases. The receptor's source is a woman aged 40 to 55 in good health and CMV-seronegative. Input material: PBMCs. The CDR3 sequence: CASSLGEQGAKNIQYF. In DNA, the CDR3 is TGCGCCAGCAGCTTGGGGGAACAGGGAGCCAAAAACATTCAGTACTTC.